These 22 T cell receptor beta chains came from one sample sequenced in a study of cytomegalovirus exposure and HLA in healthy donors. 13 Jbeta primers and 60 Vbeta primers were used for the PCR. Repertoires were generated with immunoSEQ multiplex PCR, while TCRdb's copy carries only in-frame clones and drops some. The sample includes 60,000 to 75,000 clones, 78% of them seen just once. Sequencing used PBMCs. These TCRs come from a man between 18 and 29 years old in good health and CMV-seropositive.

With regard to this clone: Other DNA sequences in the sample encode the same CDR3. The rearrangement joins TRBV30 to TRBJ2-7; 11 bases are a match to TRBD1. V lost 5 bases, J lost 3 bases, and 0 bases stayed unmatched. This CDR3 spans 12 amino acids. From germline, CDR1 is GTSNPN and CDR2 SVGIG (reference sequence). CDR3 protein: CAWGTGGYEQYF. The DNA of the CDR3 is TGTGCCTGGGGGACAGGGGGCTACGAGCAGTACTTC.

This chain joins TRBV10-3 and TRBJ2-7; TRBD1 matches at 7 bases. The CDR3 extends over 13 amino acids. V lost 10 bases, J lost 3 bases, and 9 bases stayed unmatched. Germline CDR1 reads ENHRY; CDR2 reads SYGVKD. CDR3: CASNTGAGYEQYF. The CDR3 region has the DNA TGTGCCAGCAATACAGGGGCCGGCTACGAGCAGTACTTC.

The chain couples TRBV28 to TRBJ2-3; 8 bases are shared with TRBD1. This CDR3 has 15 amino acids. CDR1 is MDHEN and CDR2 is SYDVKM in the germline V gene. V was clipped by 8 bases and J by 6 bases; unmatched bases: 13. CDR3 amino acids: CASGTGGGLADTQYF. CDR3 nucleotides: TGTGCCAGCGGGACAGGAGGGGGATTGGCGGATACGCAGTATTTT.

The J gene is TRBJ2-3, the V gene TRBV27, with D possibly being TRBD1 (6 bases). This CDR3 has 14 amino acids. CDR1 and CDR2 (germline): MNHEY, SMNVEV (reference sequence). Trimming cost V 3 bases and J 6 bases, with 13 bases left between them. CDR3 in DNA: TGTGCCAGCAGTTTCCAGGGGCCTCGGGATACGCAGTATTTT. As protein: CASSFQGPRDTQYF.

The rearrangement uses TRBV28 and TRBJ1-2; D not certain. The germline V gene has CDR1 MDHEN and CDR2 SYDVKM. The V end was cut by 5 bases, the J end by 7 bases, with 11 bases between. The CDR3 has 12 residues. This CDR3 is CASSHQEAGYTF. The CDR3 coding sequence is TGTGCCAGCAGTCACCAGGAAGCTGGCTACACCTTC.

The chain carries TRBV16 and TRBJ2-4, with 11 bases fitting TRBD1. The germline gives CDR1 KGHSY, CDR2 FQNENV. CDR3 size: 18 residues. The trim removed 2 bases at V and 8 bases at J, leaving 14 bases unmatched. The CDR3 sequence is CASSQGRTGQGVVDIQYF. CDR3 in DNA: TGTGCCAGCAGCCAAGGACGGACGGGACAGGGGGTCGTGGACATTCAGTACTTC.

The CDR3 DNA is TGTGCCAGCAGTTTATTGGGCAGAACCTACGAGCAGTACTTC. Translation: CASSLLGRTYEQYF. This chain joins TRBV28 and TRBJ2-7; D is ambiguous. The V end was cut by 1 base, the J end by 2 bases, with 9 bases between. Germline-derived CDR1 and CDR2 are MDHEN and SYDVKM. CDR3 length: 14 residues.

This chain links TRBV27 with TRBJ2-7, with a tentative D call TRBD1 (6 bases). CDR1 and CDR2 (germline): MNHEY, SMNVEV (reference sequence). This CDR3 spans 12 amino acids. V lost 6 bases to trimming and J lost 7 bases, with 13 bases between them. CDR3 in DNA: TGTGCCAGCAGCGCCACAGGGCGGGAGCAGTACTTC. Residues: CASSATGREQYF.

The CDR3 protein is CASSLGTSGTYEQFF. In DNA form, the CDR3 reads TGTGCCAGCAGCTTGGGGACTAGCGGGACATATGAGCAGTTCTTC. This sequence joins TRBV7-6 and TRBJ2-1, with 13 bases that match TRBD2. Germline loops: CDR1 SGHVS, CDR2 FNYEAQ. CDR3 length equals 15 residues. J was trimmed by 8 bases and V by 3 bases; bases with no gene match: 4.

This chain connects TRBV10-3 to TRBJ2-1; a weak D match, TRBD2 (6 bases). The CDR3 length is 12 residues. Germline loops: CDR1 ENHRY, CDR2 SYGVKD. CDR3 amino acids: CASGTAYNEQFF. The CDR3 nucleotides are TGTGCTTCCGGGACTGCCTACAATGAGCAGTTCTTC.

V gene TRBV30 combines with J gene TRBJ2-5; tentatively, D is TRBD1 (5 bases). Germline V gene sequence: CDR1 GTSNPN, CDR2 SVGIG (reference sequence). The CDR3 sequence is 13 residues long. Trimming removed 0 bases from V and 5 bases from J, with 10 bases in between. CDR3 nucleotides: TGTGCCTGGAGTGTAGACAGACTGGAGACCCAGTACTTC. Protein sequence: CAWSVDRLETQYF.

The chain recombines TRBV2 with TRBJ1-2; D perhaps matches TRBD1 (5 bases). The CDR3 loop spans 14 amino acids. With 4 bases removed from V and 4 bases from J, the gap between germline ends came to 13 bases. The germline gives CDR1 SNHLY, CDR2 FYNNEI. CDR3 bases: TGTGCCAGCAGTGTGGGGGGGGAAGTCTATGGCTACACCTTC. Protein: CASSVGGEVYGYTF.

This clone has only one observation. The rearrangement links TRBV30 to TRBJ2-7, with 7 bases fitting TRBD1. The CDR3 has 12 amino acids. The germline gives CDR1 GTSNPN, CDR2 SVGIG (reference sequence). V shed 5 bases and J 2 bases; nucleotides not matched to a gene: 3. The CDR3: CAWSRGTYEQYF. Written as DNA, the CDR3 is TGTGCCTGGTCCAGGGGGACCTACGAGCAGTACTTC.

The rearrangement joins TRBV6-1 to TRBJ2-3; possibly TRBD2 for D (6 bases). CDR1 and CDR2 (germline): MNHNS, SASEGT. V was clipped by 8 bases and J by 7 bases, with 16 bases between them. The CDR3 is 13 amino acids. In nucleotides, the CDR3 is TGTGCCAGCTACCCGGGAGAGCTATATACGCAGTATTTT. Residues: CASYPGELYTQYF.

This chain connects TRBV10-3 to TRBJ1-2, with 8 bases lining up with TRBD1. The CDR3 sequence is 13 residues long. Germline V lookup: CDR1 ENHRY, CDR2 SYGVKD. V was pared by 11 bases and J by 3 bases, with 8 bases of the junction left unmatched. CDR3 sequence reads: CASSLGQDYGYTF. DNA for the CDR3: TGTGCCTCCTCACTGGGACAGGACTATGGCTACACCTTC.

V usage is TRBV6-1 and J usage is TRBJ1-5, with a tentative D call TRBD1 (5 bases). From germline, CDR1 is MNHNS and CDR2 SASEGT. The CDR3 covers 16 residues. The germline V and J ends were trimmed by 3 bases and 4 bases, with 16 bases remaining between them. The CDR3 loop is CASSEWGGKTNQPQHF. CDR3 nucleotides: TGTGCCAGCAGTGAGTGGGGGGGGAAGACTAATCAGCCCCAGCATTTT.

The chain has TRBV2 and TRBJ1-1, with 10 nucleotides matching TRBD1. There are 14 residues in the CDR3. From germline, CDR1 is SNHLY and CDR2 FYNNEI. The V gene end was trimmed by 8 bases and the J gene end by 1 base; junction bases not matched to a gene: 4. This CDR3 is CASRDRGWNTEAFF. The DNA for the CDR3 is TGTGCCAGCCGGGACAGGGGCTGGAACACTGAAGCTTTCTTT.

This clone was found a few times. V gene TRBV2 combines with J gene TRBJ1-4, with D unresolved. V shed 4 bases and J shed 0 bases, with 6 bases lying between them. The CDR3 is 14 residues long. CDR1 is SNHLY, CDR2 FYNNEI, per germline. The CDR3 region is CASSAFATNEKLFF. The CDR3 DNA follows: TGTGCCAGCAGTGCATTTGCAACTAATGAAAAACTGTTTTTT.

This clone was counted once. The rearrangement uses TRBV6-1 and TRBJ1-1; tentatively, D is TRBD1 (6 bases). The CDR3 covers 13 residues. The germline V and J ends were trimmed by 8 bases and 4 bases, with 14 bases remaining between them. The V gene's germline CDR1 is MNHNS and CDR2 SASEGT. The CDR3 DNA reads TGTGCCAGCTTCCCAGGGGTGAGCACTGAAGCTTTCTTT. Translation: CASFPGVSTEAFF.

V and J are TRBV4-1 and TRBJ1-1; maybe TRBD1 (6 bases). Germline values: CDR1 MGHRA, CDR2 YSYEKL. With 4 bases removed from V and 4 bases from J, the gap between germline ends came to 13 bases. The CDR3 extends over 14 amino acids. The CDR3: CASSPQGGGTEAFF. For the CDR3, the DNA is TGCGCCAGCAGCCCTCAAGGGGGGGGCACTGAAGCTTTCTTT.

The rearrangement links TRBV5-4 to TRBJ2-2; perhaps TRBD2 as D (6 bases). V was trimmed by 4 bases and J by 4 bases, leaving 14 bases between them. The CDR3 covers 15 residues. The germline CDR1 and CDR2 sequences are SGHNT and YYREEE (reference sequence). The CDR3 sequence is CASSPEGGFTGELFF. In DNA form, the CDR3 reads TGTGCCAGCAGCCCCGAGGGAGGTTTCACCGGGGAGCTGTTTTTT.

J is TRBJ1-2 and V is TRBV2, with D tentatively TRBD1 (5 bases). There are 11 residues in the CDR3. V gave up 11 bases and J gave up 2 bases, with 9 bases separating them. Germline CDR1 reads SNHLY; CDR2 reads FYNNEI. The CDR3 spells CAGTGNYGYTF. The DNA of the CDR3 is TGTGCCGGCACAGGAAACTATGGCTACACCTTC.